The rows below give T cell receptor beta chains drawn from one sample of a study of cytomegalovirus exposure and HLA in healthy donors. Using immunoSEQ multiplex PCR, the repertoire was profiled, and TCRdb retains in-frame clones only, with some absent. The sample comprises about 210,000 clones, 70% to 80% of which are singletons, and more than 0.35% rests with the top ten. Input material: PBMCs. The source is a male donor in good health and CMV-seropositive. The CDR3 runs from the conserved cysteine through the conserved F or W. Each record gives: clone size, J gene, V gene, CDR3 length, D gene, CDR3 protein, CDR3 DNA. The D gene is left open where the match is weak. The size of a clone is reported for some rows only, either as once, few or many, or as a class for expanded clones.

clone size: .; J gene: TRBJ1-2; V gene: TRBV4-2; CDR3 length: 17; D gene: .; CDR3 protein: CASSQEVSQASNYGYTF; CDR3 DNA: TGTGCCAGCAGCCAAGAGGTGTCACAGGCGTCGAACTATGGCTACACCTTC
clone size: .; J gene: TRBJ1-2; V gene: TRBV7-2; CDR3 length: 14; D gene: .; CDR3 protein: CASSSGVAEGGYTF; CDR3 DNA: TGTGCCAGCAGCTCAGGTGTCGCGGAGGGCGGCTACACCTTC
clone size: .; J gene: TRBJ2-5; V gene: TRBV5-5; CDR3 length: 15; D gene: TRBD1; CDR3 protein: CASSLGQGMLETQYF; CDR3 DNA: TGTGCCAGCAGCTTGGGACAGGGTATGCTAGAGACCCAGTACTTC
clone size: few; J gene: TRBJ2-6; V gene: TRBV30; CDR3 length: 15; D gene: TRBD1; CDR3 protein: CAWSQGGAGANVLTF; CDR3 DNA: TGTGCCTGGAGCCAAGGGGGCGCTGGGGCCAACGTCCTGACTTTC
clone size: .; J gene: TRBJ1-2; V gene: TRBV6-5; CDR3 length: 14; D gene: .; CDR3 protein: CASTSAQGSYGYTF; CDR3 DNA: TGTGCCAGCACTTCGGCTCAGGGGTCGTATGGCTACACCTTC
clone size: .; J gene: TRBJ2-5; V gene: TRBV7-2; CDR3 length: 15; D gene: TRBD2; CDR3 protein: CASSQTSGSAETQYF; CDR3 DNA: TGTGCCAGCAGCCAAACTAGCGGGAGCGCTGAGACCCAGTACTTC
clone size: .; J gene: TRBJ2-3; V gene: TRBV27; CDR3 length: 15; D gene: TRBD1; CDR3 protein: CASSSGTGGTDTQYF; CDR3 DNA: TGTGCCAGCAGTTCCGGGACAGGGGGTACAGATACGCAGTATTTT
clone size: .; J gene: TRBJ2-1; V gene: TRBV9; CDR3 length: 16; D gene: TRBD2; CDR3 protein: CASSGTSGTAYNEQFF; CDR3 DNA: TGTGCCAGCAGCGGGACTAGCGGGACCGCCTACAATGAGCAGTTCTTC
clone size: .; J gene: TRBJ2-3; V gene: TRBV7-2; CDR3 length: 17; D gene: TRBD2; CDR3 protein: CASSRGTSGEGTDTQYF; CDR3 DNA: TGTGCCAGCAGTCGCGGGACTAGCGGGGAAGGGACAGATACGCAGTATTTT
clone size: few; J gene: TRBJ2-7; V gene: TRBV11-2; CDR3 length: 15; D gene: .; CDR3 protein: CASSLGVEAAHEQYF; CDR3 DNA: TGTGCCAGCAGCTTAGGGGTCGAGGCAGCCCACGAGCAGTACTTC
clone size: few; J gene: TRBJ2-3; V gene: TRBV29-1; CDR3 length: 14; D gene: .; CDR3 protein: CSVRPRVETDTQYF; CDR3 DNA: TGCAGCGTTCGGCCACGGGTGGAAACAGATACGCAGTATTTT
clone size: once; J gene: TRBJ2-7; V gene: TRBV6-5; CDR3 length: 15; D gene: TRBD1; CDR3 protein: CASRDLGTGTYEQYF; CDR3 DNA: TGTGCCAGCAGGGACCTTGGGACAGGTACCTACGAGCAGTACTTC
clone size: .; J gene: TRBJ1-5; V gene: TRBV7-9; CDR3 length: 18; D gene: TRBD1; CDR3 protein: CSSSLVGAGQGGNQPQHF; CDR3 DNA: TGTTCCAGCAGCTTAGTAGGTGCGGGACAGGGCGGCAATCAGCCCCAGCATTTT
clone size: .; J gene: TRBJ2-5; V gene: TRBV27; CDR3 length: 13; D gene: TRBD2; CDR3 protein: CASSQGLAETQYF; CDR3 DNA: TGTGCCAGCAGTCAAGGACTAGCAGAGACCCAGTACTTC
clone size: few; J gene: TRBJ1-5; V gene: TRBV7-8; CDR3 length: 13; D gene: .; CDR3 protein: CASTPSGNQPQHF; CDR3 DNA: TGTGCCAGCACCCCTTCGGGGAATCAGCCCCAGCATTTT
clone size: .; J gene: TRBJ2-5; V gene: TRBV5-6; CDR3 length: 18; D gene: TRBD2; CDR3 protein: CASSQGLAGGLDQETQYF; CDR3 DNA: TGTGCCAGCAGCCAGGGACTAGCGGGGGGCCTCGATCAAGAGACCCAGTACTTC
clone size: few; J gene: TRBJ2-7; V gene: TRBV5-6; CDR3 length: 11; D gene: .; CDR3 protein: CASSLSGEQYF; CDR3 DNA: TGTGCCAGCAGCTTGTCCGGGGAGCAGTACTTC
clone size: .; J gene: TRBJ2-3; V gene: TRBV5-1; CDR3 length: 16; D gene: .; CDR3 protein: CASSLRGFGATDTQYF; CDR3 DNA: TGCGCCAGCAGCTTAAGGGGTTTTGGTGCCACAGATACGCAGTATTTT
clone size: .; J gene: TRBJ1-5; V gene: TRBV6-5; CDR3 length: 15; D gene: TRBD1; CDR3 protein: CASSTDRGLSQPQHF; CDR3 DNA: TGTGCCAGCAGTACGGACAGGGGGCTGAGTCAGCCCCAGCATTTT
clone size: .; J gene: TRBJ1-5; V gene: TRBV6-5; CDR3 length: 13; D gene: TRBD1; CDR3 protein: CASSSGQNQPQHF; CDR3 DNA: TGTGCCAGCAGTTCGGGACAGAATCAGCCCCAGCATTTT
clone size: .; J gene: TRBJ2-5; V gene: TRBV5-1; CDR3 length: 19; D gene: TRBD2; CDR3 protein: CASSGRSVAGVSGVETQYF; CDR3 DNA: TGCGCCAGCAGCGGACGCTCTGTAGCGGGGGTATCGGGGGTGGAGACCCAGTACTTC
clone size: few; J gene: TRBJ2-5; V gene: TRBV5-1; CDR3 length: 13; D gene: .; CDR3 protein: CASSLGQLETQYF; CDR3 DNA: TGCGCCAGCAGCTTGGGCCAGTTAGAGACCCAGTACTTC
clone size: .; J gene: TRBJ2-1; V gene: TRBV6-5; CDR3 length: 14; D gene: TRBD2; CDR3 protein: CASSYVGPGGEQFF; CDR3 DNA: TGTGCCAGCAGTTACGTAGGCCCGGGGGGTGAGCAGTTCTTC
clone size: .; J gene: TRBJ1-3; V gene: TRBV10-3; CDR3 length: 12; D gene: TRBD1; CDR3 protein: CAIRDRGNTIYF; CDR3 DNA: TGTGCCATACGGGACAGGGGCAACACCATATATTTT
clone size: .; J gene: TRBJ2-5; V gene: TRBV11-2; CDR3 length: 12; D gene: .; CDR3 protein: CASSLDHFPQYF; CDR3 DNA: TGTGCCAGCAGCTTAGACCACTTCCCCCAGTACTTC
clone size: .; J gene: TRBJ2-4; V gene: TRBV9; CDR3 length: 15; D gene: TRBD1; CDR3 protein: CASSVTGTGENIQYF; CDR3 DNA: TGTGCCAGCAGCGTCACCGGGACAGGGGAAAACATTCAGTACTTC
clone size: .; J gene: TRBJ1-4; V gene: TRBV19; CDR3 length: 13; D gene: .; CDR3 protein: CASSPRTAEKLFF; CDR3 DNA: TGTGCCAGTAGTCCTAGGACAGCGGAAAAACTGTTTTTT
clone size: few; J gene: TRBJ2-1; V gene: TRBV7-9; CDR3 length: 17; D gene: TRBD2; CDR3 protein: CASSLALASGVYNEQFF; CDR3 DNA: TGTGCCAGCAGCTTAGCTTTGGCTAGCGGGGTCTACAATGAGCAGTTCTTC
clone size: .; J gene: TRBJ1-2; V gene: TRBV6-5; CDR3 length: 15; D gene: .; CDR3 protein: CASSSQGYPNYGYTF; CDR3 DNA: TGTGCCAGCAGTTCACAGGGTTATCCTAACTATGGCTACACCTTC
clone size: .; J gene: TRBJ2-5; V gene: TRBV5-5; CDR3 length: 14; D gene: .; CDR3 protein: CASSLGLSQETQYF; CDR3 DNA: TGTGCCAGCAGTTTGGGACTGTCACAAGAGACCCAGTACTTC
clone size: once; J gene: TRBJ2-1; V gene: TRBV7-2; CDR3 length: 15; D gene: TRBD2; CDR3 protein: CASSLSSGNYNEQFF; CDR3 DNA: TGTGCCAGCAGTCTTTCTAGCGGGAATTACAATGAGCAGTTCTTC
clone size: few; J gene: TRBJ1-1; V gene: TRBV18; CDR3 length: 13; D gene: .; CDR3 protein: CASSPSDTREAFF; CDR3 DNA: TGTGCCAGCTCACCCTCCGACACCCGTGAAGCTTTCTTT
clone size: .; J gene: TRBJ1-5; V gene: TRBV5-1; CDR3 length: 15; D gene: TRBD1; CDR3 protein: CASSLATGANQPQHF; CDR3 DNA: TGCGCCAGCAGCTTGGCAACAGGGGCTAATCAGCCCCAGCATTTT
clone size: .; J gene: TRBJ2-1; V gene: TRBV7-3; CDR3 length: 16; D gene: TRBD1; CDR3 protein: CASSLSRGQGYNEQFF; CDR3 DNA: TGTGCCAGCAGCTTATCTCGGGGACAGGGCTACAATGAGCAGTTCTTC
clone size: .; J gene: TRBJ2-5; V gene: TRBV6-6; CDR3 length: 13; D gene: TRBD1; CDR3 protein: CATRQGARETQYF; CDR3 DNA: TGTGCCACCCGACAGGGGGCCAGGGAGACCCAGTACTTC
clone size: few; J gene: TRBJ2-7; V gene: TRBV7-9; CDR3 length: 14; D gene: TRBD2; CDR3 protein: CATALTSGPNEQYF; CDR3 DNA: TGTGCCACAGCTCTAACTAGCGGTCCTAACGAGCAGTACTTC
clone size: .; J gene: TRBJ1-5; V gene: TRBV11-2; CDR3 length: 15; D gene: TRBD1; CDR3 protein: CASSLGGQGNQPQHF; CDR3 DNA: TGTGCCAGCAGCTTAGGAGGACAGGGCAATCAGCCCCAGCATTTT
clone size: .; J gene: TRBJ1-1; V gene: TRBV9; CDR3 length: 11; D gene: .; CDR3 protein: CASSVGDRAFF; CDR3 DNA: TGTGCCAGCAGCGTAGGAGACAGAGCTTTCTTT
clone size: .; J gene: TRBJ1-1; V gene: TRBV5-8; CDR3 length: 13; D gene: .; CDR3 protein: CASVRQVNTEAFF; CDR3 DNA: TGTGCCAGCGTCCGACAGGTGAACACTGAAGCTTTCTTT
clone size: .; J gene: TRBJ2-7; V gene: TRBV5-1; CDR3 length: 16; D gene: TRBD1; CDR3 protein: CASSLGGQTGTYEQYF; CDR3 DNA: TGCGCCAGCAGCTTGGGGGGACAGACCGGAACCTACGAGCAGTACTTC
clone size: .; J gene: TRBJ2-7; V gene: TRBV7-9; CDR3 length: 14; D gene: TRBD1; CDR3 protein: CASSQGTGEREQYF; CDR3 DNA: TGTGCCAGCAGCCAAGGGACAGGGGAGCGCGAGCAGTACTTC
clone size: .; J gene: TRBJ1-1; V gene: TRBV5-1; CDR3 length: 13; D gene: .; CDR3 protein: CASSQTAGSEAFF; CDR3 DNA: TGCGCCAGCAGTCAAACTGCAGGGTCTGAAGCTTTCTTT
clone size: .; J gene: TRBJ2-7; V gene: TRBV4-3; CDR3 length: 13; D gene: TRBD1; CDR3 protein: CASSQAGGRAQYF; CDR3 DNA: TGCGCCAGCAGCCAGGCAGGGGGCAGGGCCCAGTACTTC
clone size: .; J gene: TRBJ1-1; V gene: TRBV19; CDR3 length: 14; D gene: TRBD1; CDR3 protein: CASSIDRTGQQAFF; CDR3 DNA: TGTGCCAGTAGTATAGACCGGACGGGACAGCAAGCTTTCTTT
clone size: once; J gene: TRBJ2-7; V gene: TRBV11-2; CDR3 length: 14; D gene: TRBD1; CDR3 protein: CASNPGQGNFEQYF; CDR3 DNA: TGTGCCAGCAATCCGGGACAGGGAAATTTCGAGCAGTACTTC
clone size: .; J gene: TRBJ2-1; V gene: TRBV7-6; CDR3 length: 15; D gene: TRBD2; CDR3 protein: CASTTPPAGGDEQFF; CDR3 DNA: TGTGCCAGCACCACCCCCCCGGCGGGAGGGGATGAGCAGTTCTTC
clone size: .; J gene: TRBJ1-6; V gene: TRBV7-2; CDR3 length: 16; D gene: TRBD1; CDR3 protein: CASSSPRGQGNSPLHF; CDR3 DNA: TGTGCCAGCAGCTCCCCCAGGGGACAGGGCAATTCACCCCTCCACTTT